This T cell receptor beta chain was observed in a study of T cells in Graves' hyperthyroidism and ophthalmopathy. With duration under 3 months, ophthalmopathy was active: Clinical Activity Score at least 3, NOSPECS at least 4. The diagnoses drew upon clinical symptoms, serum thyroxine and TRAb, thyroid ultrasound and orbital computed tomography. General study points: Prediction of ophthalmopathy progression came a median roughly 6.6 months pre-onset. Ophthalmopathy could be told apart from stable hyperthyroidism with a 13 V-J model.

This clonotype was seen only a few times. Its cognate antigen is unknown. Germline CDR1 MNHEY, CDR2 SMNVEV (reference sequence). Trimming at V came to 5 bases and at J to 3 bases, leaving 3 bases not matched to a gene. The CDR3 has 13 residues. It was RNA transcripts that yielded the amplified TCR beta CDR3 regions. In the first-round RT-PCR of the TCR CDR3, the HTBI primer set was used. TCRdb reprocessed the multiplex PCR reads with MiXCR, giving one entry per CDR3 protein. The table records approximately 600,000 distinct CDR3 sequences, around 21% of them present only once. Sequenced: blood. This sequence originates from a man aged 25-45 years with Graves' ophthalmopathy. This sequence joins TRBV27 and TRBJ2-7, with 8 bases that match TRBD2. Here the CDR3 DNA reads TGTGCCAGCAGTACCCTAGCGGGCTACGAGCAGTACTTC. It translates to CASSTLAGYEQYF.